The 13 T cell receptor beta chains given below trace back to one sample, sequenced in a study of shared clonotypes between healthy human individuals. Libraries were prepared by immunoSEQ multiplex PCR; TCRdb keeps only in-frame clonotypes and omits some of them. The sample lists about 360,000 clones, around 70% occurring once. Sequenced sample: memory CD4+ T cells sorted from blood. Sample subset: CD45RA-negative fraction. The receptors here all came from a man younger than 40 in good health.

The genes are TRBV7-2 and TRBJ2-7; the D is unclear. The germline V and J ends were trimmed by 1 base and 0 bases, with 7 bases remaining between them. The V gene's germline CDR1 is SGHTA and CDR2 FQGNSA. This CDR3 has 14 residues. The CDR3 region is CASSLVWSSYEQYF. The CDR3 nucleotides read TGTGCCAGCAGCTTAGTCTGGTCCTCCTACGAGCAGTACTTC.

The chain joins TRBV12-2 to TRBJ2-3; the table names TRBD2, a call not compared with the DNA. TRBV12-2 is described as a pseudogene. This CDR3 contains 18 residues. The CDR3 spells CASRFPRFGTSGTDTQYF. The CDR3 coding sequence is TGTGCAAGTCGCTTCCCCCGGTTCGGGACTAGTGGCACAGATACGCAGTATTTT.

The chain has TRBV7-2 and TRBJ2-7, with D unclear. The germline V and J ends were trimmed by 2 bases and 7 bases, with 12 bases remaining between them. CDR1 SGHTA and CDR2 FQGNSA come from the germline V gene. The CDR3 is 13 residues long. The CDR3 sequence: CASSLRSSREQYF. The CDR3 coding sequence is TGTGCCAGCAGCTTAAGGTCAAGTAGGGAGCAGTACTTC.

This clone has only one observation. CDR3 coding DNA: TGCAGCGTTCTTCCCGGGAACACTGAAGCTTTCTTT. It specifies CSVLPGNTEAFF. This chain connects TRBV29-1 to TRBJ1-1; D unclear. The CDR3 has 12 residues. The germline V gene encodes CDR1 SQVTM and CDR2 ANQGSEA. Trimming shortened V by 5 bases and J by 1 base, and 8 bases separated the two germline ends.

In DNA, the CDR3 is TGTGCCAGCAGCGACAAGCGAAGGGGACTTGGGTCCAATGAGCAGTTCTTC. Translated, it gives CASSDKRRGLGSNEQFF. J is TRBJ2-1 and V is TRBV5-6, with D tentatively TRBD2 (6 bases). The length of the CDR3 is 17 residues. The germline V gene has CDR1 SGHDT and CDR2 YYEEEE. V was shortened by 4 bases and J by 6 bases, with 23 bases between the two germline ends.

This clone was found a few times. The chain links TRBV2 to TRBJ1-6; the D is unclear. Trimming removed 6 bases from V and 10 bases from J, with 13 bases in between. The CDR3 loop spans 13 amino acids. The germline gives CDR1 SNHLY, CDR2 FYNNEI. CDR3 sequence (DNA): TGTGCCAGCAGCCAGGACCCCTACTCACCCCTCCACTTT. This codes for CASSQDPYSPLHF.

This clone was observed a single time. The chain uses TRBV29-1 and TRBJ2-7; 7 bases are a match to TRBD1. The CDR3 consists of 12 residues. CDR1 is SQVTM and CDR2 is ANQGSEA in the germline V gene. The trim removed 4 bases at V and 6 bases at J, leaving 6 bases unmatched. The CDR3 DNA reads as TGCAGCGTTGCCCAGGGGGATGTCGAGCAGTACTTC. This gives the protein CSVAQGDVEQYF.

The rearrangement joins TRBV2 to TRBJ2-6, with D unresolved. CDR3 length: 14 amino acids. V was cut by 5 bases and J by 3 bases, with 8 bases left in between. CDR1 is SNHLY, CDR2 FYNNEI, per germline. The CDR3 region has the DNA TGTGCCAGCAGTAATCAGGTTGGGGCCAACGTCCTGACTTTC. The encoded protein is CASSNQVGANVLTF.

The rearrangement links TRBV10-1 to TRBJ2-2; no clear D. Trimming cost V 0 bases and J 1 base, with 6 bases left between them. CDR1 is WNHNN, CDR2 SYGVQD, per germline (reference sequence). CDR3 length: 15 amino acids. The CDR3 DNA reads as TGCGCCAGCAGTGAGTCTGGGGTGAACACCGGGGAGCTGTTTTTT. This encodes CASSESGVNTGELFF.

The V gene is TRBV25-1, the J gene TRBJ1-1, with D perhaps matching TRBD1 (5 bases). CDR3 length: 15 amino acids. CDR1 MGHDK and CDR2 SYGVNS come from the germline V gene. V shed 9 bases and J shed 3 bases, with 20 bases lying between them. The CDR3 sequence: CASQKAAGRHTEAFF. The CDR3 nucleotides read TGTGCCAGTCAAAAGGCGGCGGGGCGTCACACTGAAGCTTTCTTT.

This clone was detected only a few times. The genes are TRBV27 and TRBJ2-1; TRBD2 agrees at 10 bases. V shed 2 bases and J 3 bases; nucleotides not matched to a gene: 1. The CDR3 totals 15 residues. The germline V gene has CDR1 MNHEY and CDR2 SMNVEV (reference sequence). The CDR3 region is CASSLGTSVYNEQFF. CDR3 nucleotide sequence: TGTGCCAGCAGTTTAGGGACTAGCGTCTACAATGAGCAGTTCTTC.

This chain joins TRBV11-3 and TRBJ1-1; D might be TRBD1 (5 bases). Deletions cut 5 bases from V and 11 bases from J, with 18 bases between. This CDR3 is built from 13 residues. Germline CDR1 reads SGHNT; CDR2 reads YENEEA. The CDR3: CASSPGPDRQAFF. The CDR3 DNA reads TGTGCCAGCAGCCCTGGTCCTGACCGACAGGCTTTCTTT.

V is TRBV7-8 and J is TRBJ2-3, with D hard to call. The CDR3 contains 16 residues. The germline V gene encodes CDR1 SGHVS and CDR2 FQNEAQ. The V end lost 2 bases, the J end lost 2 bases, and 14 bases lay between the germline ends. The CDR3 loop is CASSLLSPAITDTQYF. The CDR3 DNA follows: TGTGCCAGCAGCTTACTGTCCCCAGCGATCACAGATACGCAGTATTTT.